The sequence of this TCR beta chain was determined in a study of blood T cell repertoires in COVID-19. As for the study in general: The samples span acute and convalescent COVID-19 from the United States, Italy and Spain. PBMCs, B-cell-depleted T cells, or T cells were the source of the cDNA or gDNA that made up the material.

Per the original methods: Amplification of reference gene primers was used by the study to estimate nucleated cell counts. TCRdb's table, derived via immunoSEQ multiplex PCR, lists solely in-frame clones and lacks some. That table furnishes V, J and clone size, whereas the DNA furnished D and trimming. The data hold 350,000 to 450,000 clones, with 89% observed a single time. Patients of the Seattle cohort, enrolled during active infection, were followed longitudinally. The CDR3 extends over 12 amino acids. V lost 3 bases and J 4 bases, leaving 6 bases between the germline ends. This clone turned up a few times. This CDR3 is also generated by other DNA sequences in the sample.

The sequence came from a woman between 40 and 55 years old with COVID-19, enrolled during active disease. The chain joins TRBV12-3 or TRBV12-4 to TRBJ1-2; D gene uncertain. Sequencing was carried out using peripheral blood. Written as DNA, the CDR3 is TGTGCCAGCAGTTTTGGCGGCTATGGCTACACCTTC. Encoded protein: CASSFGGYGYTF.